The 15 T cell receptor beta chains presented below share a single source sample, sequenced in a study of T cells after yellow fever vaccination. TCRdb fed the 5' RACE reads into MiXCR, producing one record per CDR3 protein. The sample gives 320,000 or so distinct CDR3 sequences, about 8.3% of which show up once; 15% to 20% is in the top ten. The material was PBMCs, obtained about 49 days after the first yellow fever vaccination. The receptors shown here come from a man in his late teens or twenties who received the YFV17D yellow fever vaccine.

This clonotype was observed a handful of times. The CDR3: CASSLTSWTEAFF. DNA of the CDR3: TGTGCCAGCAGTCTGACTTCGTGGACTGAAGCTTTCTTT. V gene TRBV6-1 combines with J gene TRBJ1-1; no reliable D call. Trimming took 5 bases from V and 5 from J, leaving 12 bases between them. There are 13 residues in the CDR3. The germline gives CDR1 MNHNS, CDR2 SASEGT.

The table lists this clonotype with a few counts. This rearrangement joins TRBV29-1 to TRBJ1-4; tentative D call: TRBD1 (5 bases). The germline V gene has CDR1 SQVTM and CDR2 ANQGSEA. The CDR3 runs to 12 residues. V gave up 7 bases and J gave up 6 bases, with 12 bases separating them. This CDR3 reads CSADTDDEKLFF. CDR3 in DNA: TGCAGCGCGGACACAGACGATGAAAAACTGTTTTTT.

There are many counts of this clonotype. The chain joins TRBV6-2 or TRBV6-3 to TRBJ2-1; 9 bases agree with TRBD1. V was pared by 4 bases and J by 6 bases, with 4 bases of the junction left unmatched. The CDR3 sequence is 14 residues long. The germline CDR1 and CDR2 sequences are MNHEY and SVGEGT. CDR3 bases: TGTGCCAGCAGTTCCGGGACAGGGATCAATGAGCAGTTCTTC. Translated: CASSSGTGINEQFF.

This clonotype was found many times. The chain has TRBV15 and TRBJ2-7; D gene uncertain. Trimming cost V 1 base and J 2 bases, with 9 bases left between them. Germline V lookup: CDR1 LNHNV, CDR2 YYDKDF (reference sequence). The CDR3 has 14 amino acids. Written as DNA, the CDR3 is TGTGCCACCAGCAGAGCGGACCCTGCCTACGAGCAGTACTTC. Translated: CATSRADPAYEQYF.

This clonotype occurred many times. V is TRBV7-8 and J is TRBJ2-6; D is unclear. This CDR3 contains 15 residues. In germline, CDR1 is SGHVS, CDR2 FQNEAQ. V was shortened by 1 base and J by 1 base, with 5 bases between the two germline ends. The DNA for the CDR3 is TGTGCCAGCAGCTTAGTCCTGTCTGGGGCCAACGTCCTGACTTTC. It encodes CASSLVLSGANVLTF.

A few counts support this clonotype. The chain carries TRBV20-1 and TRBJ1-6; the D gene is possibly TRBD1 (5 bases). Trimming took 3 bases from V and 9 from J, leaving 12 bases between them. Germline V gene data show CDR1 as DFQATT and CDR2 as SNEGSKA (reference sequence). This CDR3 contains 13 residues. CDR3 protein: CSARGQGSSPLHF. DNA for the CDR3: TGCAGTGCTAGGGGGCAGGGCAGTTCACCCCTCCACTTT.

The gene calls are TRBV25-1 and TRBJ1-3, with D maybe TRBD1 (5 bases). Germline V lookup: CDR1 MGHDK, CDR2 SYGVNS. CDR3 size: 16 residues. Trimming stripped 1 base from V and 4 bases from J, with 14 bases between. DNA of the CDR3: TGTGCCAGCAGTGAATCTCACCAGGGTGCGGGAAACACCATATATTTT. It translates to CASSESHQGAGNTIYF.

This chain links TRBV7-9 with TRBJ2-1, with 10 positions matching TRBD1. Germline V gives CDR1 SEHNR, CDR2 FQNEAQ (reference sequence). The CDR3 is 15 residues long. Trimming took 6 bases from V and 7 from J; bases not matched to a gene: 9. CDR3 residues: CASREARTGGNEQFF. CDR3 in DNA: TGTGCCAGCAGGGAAGCCCGGACAGGGGGGAATGAGCAGTTCTTC.

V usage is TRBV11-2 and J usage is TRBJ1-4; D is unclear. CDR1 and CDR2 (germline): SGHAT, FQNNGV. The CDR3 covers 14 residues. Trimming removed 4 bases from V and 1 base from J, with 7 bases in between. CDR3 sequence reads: CASSWAGTNEKLFF. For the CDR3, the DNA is TGTGCCAGCAGCTGGGCCGGAACTAATGAAAAACTGTTTTTT.

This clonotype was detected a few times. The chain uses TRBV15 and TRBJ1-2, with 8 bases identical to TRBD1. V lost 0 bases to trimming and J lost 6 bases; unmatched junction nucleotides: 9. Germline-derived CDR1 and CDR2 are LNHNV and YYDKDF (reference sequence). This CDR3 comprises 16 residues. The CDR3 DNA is TGTGCCACCAGCAGAGATCTAAACAGGGGGACGGATGGCTACACCTTC. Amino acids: CATSRDLNRGTDGYTF. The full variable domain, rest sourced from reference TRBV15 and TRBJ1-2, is DAMVIQNPRYQVTQFGKPVTLSCSQTLNHNVMYWYQQKSSQAPKLLFHYYDKDFNNEADTPDNFQSRRPNTSFCFLDIRSPGLGDTAMYLCATSRDLNRGTDGYTFGSGTRLTVV.

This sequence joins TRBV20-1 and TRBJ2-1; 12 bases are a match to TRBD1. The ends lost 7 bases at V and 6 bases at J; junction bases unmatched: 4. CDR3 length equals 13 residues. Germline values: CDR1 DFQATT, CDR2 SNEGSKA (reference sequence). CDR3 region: CSVQGQGANEQFF. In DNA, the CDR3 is TGCAGTGTTCAGGGACAGGGGGCCAATGAGCAGTTCTTC.

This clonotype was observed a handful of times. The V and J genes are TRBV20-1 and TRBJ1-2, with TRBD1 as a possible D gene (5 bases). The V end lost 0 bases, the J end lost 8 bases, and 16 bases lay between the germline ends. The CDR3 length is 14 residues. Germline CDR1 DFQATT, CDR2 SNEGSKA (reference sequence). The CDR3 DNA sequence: TGCAGTGCTAGAGATACATGGACAATCGCCGGCTACACCTTC. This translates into CSARDTWTIAGYTF.

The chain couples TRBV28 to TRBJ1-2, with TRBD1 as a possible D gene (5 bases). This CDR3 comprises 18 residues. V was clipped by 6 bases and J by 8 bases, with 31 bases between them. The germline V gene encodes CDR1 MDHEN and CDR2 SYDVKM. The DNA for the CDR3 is TGTGCCAGCAGGCGCGGCTTCCGCTATGGGGGTAAATCGGGAGGCTACACCTTC. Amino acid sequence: CASRRGFRYGGKSGGYTF.

The CDR3 spells CASSSGRTILNTEAFF. CDR3 in DNA: TGTGCCAGCAGCTCTGGGCGGACGATCCTGAACACTGAAGCTTTCTTT. The chain employs TRBV7-9 and TRBJ1-1; no clear D gene. V lost 4 bases to trimming and J lost 0 bases, with 15 bases between them. CDR1 SEHNR and CDR2 FQNEAQ come from the germline V gene (reference sequence). The CDR3 totals 16 residues.

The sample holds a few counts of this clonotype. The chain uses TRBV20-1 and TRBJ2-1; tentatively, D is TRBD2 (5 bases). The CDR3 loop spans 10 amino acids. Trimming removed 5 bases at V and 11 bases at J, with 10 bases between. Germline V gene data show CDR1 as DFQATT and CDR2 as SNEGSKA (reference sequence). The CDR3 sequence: CSAGREKQFF. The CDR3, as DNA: TGCAGTGCTGGCCGGGAAAAGCAGTTCTTC.